Listed here are 6 T cell receptor beta chains from one sample, sequenced in a study of T-cell reconstitution after alpha-beta-depleted transplantation in children. During its preparation, the TCRbeta library received unique molecular identifiers. TCRdb analysed the PCR reads with MiXCR anew, one entry per CDR3 protein. The data show 300,000 to 350,000 distinct CDR3 sequences, around 15% seen once. This specimen consisted of PBMCs, mostly from graft donor cells, obtained 360 days after TCRalphabeta/CD19-depleted stem cell transplant. All receptors derive from a male patient aged 2 to 10 who had a stem cell transplant for acute lymphoblastic leukemia, so the T cells may come from the graft donor.

About this clonotype: The junction shows a germline mismatch at one end, possibly a read error. J is TRBJ1-4 and V is TRBV12-3 or TRBV12-4; D is unresolved. CDR3 length equals 13 residues. CDR3 nucleotides: TGTGCCAACAGTTTTGGGGTAAATGAAAAACTGTTTTTT. Translating gives CANSFGVNEKLFF.

In its sample, this clonotype was seen many times. This chain uses TRBV20-1 with TRBJ2-1; TRBD1 agrees at 11 bases. The ends lost 4 bases at V and 9 bases at J; junction bases unmatched: 17. This CDR3 is built from 17 residues. Per germline, CDR1 DFQATT and CDR2 SNEGSKA (reference sequence). CDR3 in DNA: TGCAGTGCTACGGGACAGGGGGTGGAGGGACGGGAAGGTGAGCAGTTCTTC. Translating it yields CSATGQGVEGREGEQFF.

This clonotype was picked up a small number of times. The CDR3 sequence: CASRNRTSGYNEQFF. CDR3 coding DNA: TGCGCCAGCAGAAATCGGACTAGCGGGTACAATGAGCAGTTCTTC. The chain carries TRBV5-1 and TRBJ2-1; 11 bases are a match to TRBD2. Germline V CDR1 and CDR2: SGHRS, YFSETQ. The CDR3 consists of 15 residues. V dropped 5 bases and J dropped 4; count of bases not matched to a gene: 5.

This clonotype has only a few counts. The chain carries TRBV6-2 or TRBV6-3 and TRBJ2-2, with unresolved D. The CDR3 consists of 18 residues. Germline V CDR1 and CDR2: MNHEY, SVGEGT. Trimming took 0 bases from V and 3 from J, leaving 17 bases between them. The CDR3 reads CASSYSIGVRRDTGELFF. CDR3 DNA: TGTGCCAGCAGTTACTCGATTGGAGTCAGACGGGACACCGGGGAGCTGTTTTTT.

Details on this clonotype: Germline and junction disagree at one end, which may indicate a read error. This chain links TRBV4-1 with TRBJ2-7, with D uncertain. The CDR3 is 12 amino acids. Germline assignment: CDR1 MGHRA and CDR2 YSYEKL. Written as DNA, the CDR3 is TGTGCCATGGGCCCTAGAGAATACGAGCAGTACTTC. Its protein is CAMGPREYEQYF.

The V and J genes are TRBV20-1 and TRBJ2-5, with D tentatively TRBD2 (5 bases). The CDR3 covers 12 residues. V lost 4 bases and J 1 base, leaving 7 bases between the germline ends. Germline V gene data show CDR1 as DFQATT and CDR2 as SNEGSKA (reference sequence). This CDR3 reads CSAKSGQETQYF. The CDR3 nucleotides read TGCAGTGCTAAGAGCGGCCAAGAGACCCAGTACTTC.